The rows below give T cell receptor beta chains drawn from one sample of a study of identical twins. TCRdb analysed the 5' RACE reads with MiXCR anew, one entry per CDR3 protein. The data show a few hundred thousand distinct CDR3 sequences, approximately 16% seen once. The same specimen was also included in a second study, on yellow fever vaccine responses in identical twins.

Sequencing was performed on CD4+ T cells sorted from blood. These TCRs come from a woman between 18 and 30 years old in good health. CDR3s include the opening cysteine and the closing phenylalanine or tryptophan. The D gene is left open where the match is weak. The listing skips clone size in some rows; elsewhere it reads once, few, many or a size class.

cdr3_nt | cdr3_aa | d_call | j_call | clone_size | v_call
TGTGCCAGCAGCTTCATCCGGGACAGTCTTTACGAGCAGTACTTC | CASSFIRDSLYEQYF | TRBD1 | TRBJ2-7 | few | TRBV7-8
TGTGCCAGCAGTCCGCACCTAGGGAGGGGGACCCAGTACTTC | CASSPHLGRGTQYF | TRBD2 | TRBJ2-5 | . | TRBV12-3/TRBV12-4
TGTGCCAGCAGCCCGTTCAGCGGGGTAAGCTGGAATGAGCAGTTCTTC | CASSPFSGVSWNEQFF | TRBD2 | TRBJ2-1 | few | TRBV28
TGCAGCGTTGAATCACCCGGGCGGGGAGCTTTCTTT | CSVESPGRGAFF | . | TRBJ1-1 | many | TRBV29-1
TGTGCCAGCGGGGGCGGGGGAGGTGGGTCCTACGAGCAGTACTTC | CASGGGGGGSYEQYF | . | TRBJ2-7 | . | TRBV3-1
TGTGCCAGCAGCCACGTTACTAGGAATGAGCAGTTCTTC | CASSHVTRNEQFF | . | TRBJ2-1 | few | TRBV3-1
TGTGCCAGCAGTTGGGACCGAAGCAATCAGCCCCAGCATTTT | CASSWDRSNQPQHF | . | TRBJ1-5 | few | TRBV6-5
TGCAGCGTTGAAGAGTGGTCCTCCAGGAGGACTGAAGCTTTCTTT | CSVEEWSSRRTEAFF | . | TRBJ1-1 | few | TRBV29-1
TGTGCCAGTGGGACAGGCCCTAATTCACCCCTCCACTTT | CASGTGPNSPLHF | TRBD1 | TRBJ1-6 | . | TRBV12-3/TRBV12-4
TGTGCCAGCCGAGTCCGGGACTTCCGAGGAGATACGCAGTATTTT | CASRVRDFRGDTQYF | . | TRBJ2-3 | . | TRBV6-1
TGTGCCAGCAGTTCCGTTGGGGTTAACTATGGCTACACCTTC | CASSSVGVNYGYTF | . | TRBJ1-2 | . | TRBV12-3/TRBV12-4
TGTGCCAGCAGTAAGGGGGGGGCGCGGGCTTTCTTT | CASSKGGARAFF | . | TRBJ1-1 | few | TRBV12-3/TRBV12-4
TGCGCCAGCAGCCCACCTATCCTCAATGAGCAGTTCTTC | CASSPPILNEQFF | . | TRBJ2-1 | . | TRBV5-1
TGCGCCAGCAGCCCCCGGGGTGGCAATCAGCCCCAGCATTTT | CASSPRGGNQPQHF | . | TRBJ1-5 | many | TRBV5-1
TGCAGTGCTAGAACATCTAGACCCTCCTACAATGAGCAGTTCTTC | CSARTSRPSYNEQFF | . | TRBJ2-1 | few | TRBV20-1
TGTGCCAGCTGGGCTATGAACACTGAAGCTTTCTTT | CASWAMNTEAFF | . | TRBJ1-1 | . | TRBV6-6